This T cell receptor (beta chain) was identified during a study of human T cells and chemical hapten exposure. Background on the study: The study lasted roughly five months, and patients were dosed weekly with diphenylcyclopropenone on the scalp throughout.

Sample time point: patch test 2, 6 weeks after DPC sensitization. The treatment here: therapeutic diphenylcyclopropenone sensitization with weekly scalp DPC. MiXCR, run by TCRdb on the RACE reads, gives a single entry per CDR3 protein. The sample has about 84,000 distinct CDR3 sequences; 10% are singletons. The CDR3 length is 14 residues. Germline V gene sequence: CDR1 SGHAT, CDR2 FQNNGV. V trimming: 5 bases; J trimming: 5 bases; junction bases outside the gene matches: 6. Study-wide results and caveats: The study found expanded TCRs formed significantly more large CDR3 similarity clusters than controls.

This clonotype was detected only a few times. Its antigen remains unidentified. The gene calls are TRBV11-2 and TRBJ2-5; 9 bases map to TRBD1. The receptor was derived from a woman aged 45-65 years with alopecia areata. Some clones in this sample may be carry-over from other donors' samples. Source: whole blood, taken in connection with sensitization to the hapten diphenylcyclopropenone (DPC). The CDR3 loop is CASSPDRGIETQYF. The CDR3 DNA reads TGTGCCAGCAGCCCAGACAGGGGGATTGAGACCCAGTACTTC.